One sample yielded the 16 T cell receptor beta chains listed below, sequenced in a study of ipilimumab plus nivolumab after autologous stem cell transplantation. Assay: immunoSEQ multiplex PCR; the TCRdb copy retains only in-frame clones and omits some. The sample includes some 45,000 clones, about 88% of them seen just once. Material: PBMCs, obtained in a trial of ipilimumab plus nivolumab as post-transplant consolidation. The source is a male donor with multiple myeloma.

The V gene is TRBV7-2, the J gene TRBJ1-1; a weak D match, TRBD1 (6 bases). The V end lost 3 bases, the J end lost 10 bases, and 15 bases lay between the germline ends. Per the germline V gene, CDR1 is SGHTA and CDR2 is FQGNSA. The CDR3 has 13 amino acids. CDR3 sequence (DNA): TGTGCCAGCAGCTTGGGGCGGGGGCCAGGAGCTTTCTTT. Protein product: CASSLGRGPGAFF. Complete variable domain (other parts from reference TRBV7-2 and TRBJ1-1): GAGVSQSPSNKVTEKGKDVELRCDPISGHTALYWYRQSLGQGLEFLIYFQGNSAPDKSGLPSDRFSAERTGGSVSTLTIQRTQQEDSAVYLCASSLGRGPGAFFGQGTRLTVV.

This clone was found a few times. At one end the junction does not follow the germline gene, possibly because of a read error. This CDR3 is also generated by other DNA sequences in the sample. The rearrangement links TRBV7-7 to TRBJ2-7; 9 bases agree with TRBD1. The CDR3 extends over 13 amino acids. Per germline, CDR1 SSHAT and CDR2 FNYEAQ (reference sequence). The chain's CDR3 is CASSSDRGYEQYF. The CDR3 DNA reads as TGTGCTAGCAGCTCGGACAGGGGTTACGAGCAGTACTTC.

V gene TRBV7-2 combines with J gene TRBJ2-7, with a weak D call TRBD2 (6 bases). Germline V gene lookup returns CDR1 SGHTA and CDR2 FQGNSA. The CDR3 extends over 15 amino acids. The germline V and J ends were trimmed by 2 bases and 6 bases, with 17 bases remaining between them. The chain's CDR3 is CASSLRGAGSGEQYF. For the CDR3, the DNA is TGTGCCAGCAGCTTAAGGGGCGCGGGATCGGGCGAGCAGTACTTC. The whole variable domain, remainder taken from reference TRBV7-2 and TRBJ2-7, is GAGVSQSPSNKVTEKGKDVELRCDPISGHTALYWYRQSLGQGLEFLIYFQGNSAPDKSGLPSDRFSAERTGGSVSTLTIQRTQQEDSAVYLCASSLRGAGSGEQYFGPGTRLTVT.

The gene calls are TRBV19 and TRBJ1-1; D is possibly TRBD1 (5 bases). V gave up 5 bases and J gave up 2 bases, with 15 bases separating them. This CDR3 spans 15 amino acids. Germline V gene lookup returns CDR1 LNHDA and CDR2 SQIVND (reference sequence). As DNA, the CDR3 is TGTGCCAGTAGTGGGGCGCAGGGACGAAACACTGAAGCTTTCTTT. Translated: CASSGAQGRNTEAFF.

V usage is TRBV6-1 and J usage is TRBJ2-7; weak D call: TRBD1 (6 bases). The CDR3 is 15 amino acids. Germline V lookup: CDR1 MNHNS, CDR2 SASEGT. The ends were cut back, 8 bases at V and 1 base at J, with 18 bases in the middle. CDR3 DNA sequence: TGTGCCAGCGAGAGGCGGCAGGGGAATTCCTACGAGCAGTACTTC. It codes for CASERRQGNSYEQYF.

The V and J genes are TRBV11-2 and TRBJ1-2; 9 nucleotides agree with TRBD1. CDR1 and CDR2 (germline): SGHAT, FQNNGV. The CDR3 is made up of 14 amino acids. The V gene end was trimmed by 7 bases and the J gene end by 12 bases; junction bases not matched to a gene: 15. The CDR3 sequence is CASTLDRGRFVDTF. The CDR3 region has the DNA TGTGCCAGCACCTTGGACAGGGGACGTTTCGTAGACACCTTC.

The rearrangement links TRBV7-2 to TRBJ1-5; 9 bases match TRBD1. This CDR3 has 14 residues. Looked up from germline, CDR1 is SGHTA and CDR2 is FQGNSA. Trimming took 3 bases from V and 7 from J; bases not matched to a gene: 4. DNA for the CDR3: TGTGCCAGCAGCTTCACAGGGGGCGGACAGCCCCAGCATTTT. Its translation is CASSFTGGGQPQHF.

This chain links TRBV25-1 with TRBJ2-4; either TRBD1 or TRBD2 may supply D (6 bases each). CDR1 is MGHDK and CDR2 is SYGVNS in the germline V gene. The CDR3 loop spans 14 amino acids. Trimming removed 4 bases at V and 2 bases at J, with 9 bases between. DNA for the CDR3: TGTGCCAGCAGTGCGGGGGACACCAAAAACATTCAGTACTTC. As protein: CASSAGDTKNIQYF. Looking up the rest from reference TRBV25-1 and TRBJ2-4 gives the full variable domain: EADIYQTPRYLVIGTGKKITLECSQTMGHDKMYWYQQDPGMELHLIHYSYGVNSTEKGDLSSESTVSRIRTEHFPLTLESARPSHTSQYLCASSAGDTKNIQYFGAGTRLSVL.

This chain links TRBV4-1 with TRBJ2-4; TRBD2 might be the D (7 bases). V dropped 7 bases and J dropped 5 bases, with 21 bases sitting between them. The CDR3 contains 16 residues. Germline CDR1 and CDR2: MGHRA and YSYEKL. The CDR3 DNA reads as TGCGCCAGCACCGTATCGGGGGGCGCGAGGGAAAACATTCAGTACTTC. It codes for CASTVSGGARENIQYF.

The J gene is TRBJ1-5, the V gene TRBV11-2; a weak D match, TRBD1 (5 bases). This CDR3 region has 15 residues. The germline V gene has CDR1 SGHAT and CDR2 FQNNGV. The V end was cut by 1 base, the J end by 5 bases, with 12 bases between. The CDR3 loop reads CASSLVLGHHQPQHF. DNA for the CDR3: TGTGCCAGCAGCTTAGTACTAGGACACCATCAGCCCCAGCATTTT. The full variable domain, rest sourced from reference TRBV11-2 and TRBJ1-5, is EAGVAQSPRYKIIEKRQSVAFWCNPISGHATLYWYQQILGQGPKLLIQFQNNGVVDDSQLPKDRFSAERLKGVDSTLKIQPAKLEDSAVYLCASSLVLGHHQPQHFGDGTRLSIL.

The gene calls are TRBV5-5 and TRBJ1-2, with D tentatively TRBD1 (5 bases). The CDR3 runs to 16 residues. Germline V gene sequence: CDR1 SGHKS, CDR2 YYEKEE (reference sequence). V lost 0 bases, J lost 5 bases, and 17 bases lay in between. In DNA, the CDR3 is TGTGCCAGCAGCTTGGTAGCCCGGGGCTTGGAATATGGCTACACCTTC. This translates into CASSLVARGLEYGYTF.

The chain is built from TRBV28 and TRBJ1-2; 10 nucleotides match TRBD1. The CDR3 length is 17 residues. Germline trimming cut 4 bases from V and 4 bases from J; bases unmatched to any gene: 12. Germline V gene data show CDR1 as MDHEN and CDR2 as SYDVKM. The CDR3 region is CASSSPGTGAWGYGYTF. For the CDR3, the DNA is TGTGCCAGCAGTTCCCCCGGGACAGGGGCTTGGGGCTATGGCTACACCTTC.

This clone was picked up a small number of times. V gene TRBV4-1 combines with J gene TRBJ1-5; D not resolved. CDR3 size: 14 residues. Trimming shortened V by 2 bases and J by 8 bases, and 13 bases separated the two germline ends. CDR1 and CDR2 (germline): MGHRA, YSYEKL. The chain's CDR3 is CASSQWTNSEPQHF. The CDR3 bases are TGCGCCAGCAGCCAATGGACCAATTCGGAGCCCCAGCATTTT.

The chain employs TRBV5-1 and TRBJ2-7; no clear D gene. The germline V and J ends were trimmed by 0 bases and 11 bases, with 9 bases remaining between them. The CDR3 is 11 residues long. CDR1 and CDR2 from the germline V gene are SGHRS and YFSETQ. CDR3 nucleotide sequence: TGCGCCAGCAGCTTGGGGGCCGAAAAGTACTTC. This encodes CASSLGAEKYF.

The chain links TRBV28 to TRBJ1-2; weak D call: TRBD1 (6 bases). CDR1 is MDHEN and CDR2 is SYDVKM in the germline V gene. There are 16 residues in the CDR3. Trimming removed 2 bases from V and 5 bases from J, with 18 bases in between. The CDR3 DNA reads TGTGCCAGCAGTTTAAATGGCGCAGGGGCAGAGTATGGCTACACCTTC. Residues: CASSLNGAGAEYGYTF.

The genes are TRBV19 and TRBJ1-4, with 9 bases lining up with TRBD1. V was pared by 5 bases and J by 4 bases, with 11 bases of the junction left unmatched. Germline V CDR1 and CDR2: LNHDA, SQIVND (reference sequence). CDR3 size: 17 residues. The CDR3 DNA reads TGTGCCAGTAGTGCGGGACAGGGAGTCGAGAATAATGAAAAACTGTTTTTT. This encodes CASSAGQGVENNEKLFF. Together with reference TRBV19 and TRBJ1-4, the CDR3 gives the full variable domain: DGGITQSPKYLFRKEGQNVTLSCEQNLNHDAMYWYRQDPGQGLRLIYYSQIVNDFQKGDIAEGYSVSREKKESFPLTVTSAQKNPTAFYLCASSAGQGVENNEKLFFGSGTQLSVL.